The 9 T cell receptor beta chains below come from one sample, sequenced in a study of beta chain features in type 1 diabetes. Study conclusions and caveats: Moderate but significant shortening of TCRB CDR3s was recorded in all four CD4+ subsets from Type 1 diabetes patients.

Antigens of these TCRs are unknown. Sequencing targeted expressed TCRB transcripts, as all isolated RNA had been reverse transcribed. Using immunoSEQ multiplex PCR, the repertoire was profiled, and TCRdb retains in-frame clones only, with some absent. The sample includes a few hundred thousand clones, approximately 15% of them seen just once. Specimen: naive CD4+ T cells from blood. All receptors derive from a man aged 25-45 years with type 1 diabetes.

The J gene is TRBJ2-7, the V gene TRBV11-2; D is possibly TRBD2 (5 bases). V lost 0 bases, J lost 0 bases, and 9 bases lay in between. Germline V gene data show CDR1 as SGHAT and CDR2 as FQNNGV. This CDR3 is built from 15 residues. DNA for the CDR3: TGTGCCAGCAGCTTAGAAAGACTACGCTCCTACGAGCAGTACTTC. Its translation is CASSLERLRSYEQYF.

The rearrangement joins TRBV18 to TRBJ1-1, with 7 bases fitting TRBD1. In germline, CDR1 is KGHSH, CDR2 LQKENI. V dropped 0 bases and J dropped 4; count of bases not matched to a gene: 5. CDR3 length: 15 residues. CDR3 amino acids: CASSPPTRDSTEAFF. CDR3 bases: TGTGCCAGCTCACCACCAACCCGGGACAGCACTGAAGCTTTCTTT.

This clone has only a few counts. In the same sample, other DNA sequences code for this CDR3. The CDR3 DNA reads TGTGCCTGGAGTGTGACAGGAGATACGCAGTATTTT. This sequence encodes CAWSVTGDTQYF. The V call is TRBV30, the J call TRBJ2-3; D is possibly TRBD1 (6 bases). Trimming removed 0 bases from V and 5 bases from J, with 6 bases in between. Germline V lookup: CDR1 GTSNPN, CDR2 SVGIG (reference sequence). There are 12 residues in the CDR3.

This clone was detected only a few times. The V and J genes are TRBV9 and TRBJ1-1, with D tentatively TRBD1 (5 bases). Trimming pared 4 bases from V and 3 bases from J, leaving 13 bases between. Germline lookup yields CDR1 SGDLS and CDR2 YYNGEE. The CDR3 spans 14 residues. The CDR3 DNA is TGTGCCAGCAGCTCTACGGGGGTTGACACTGAAGCTTTCTTT. This translates into CASSSTGVDTEAFF.

This clone was counted only a few times. The V and J genes are TRBV2 and TRBJ2-5; TRBD1 matches at 7 bases. Per the germline V gene, CDR1 is SNHLY and CDR2 is FYNNEI. The CDR3 is 12 residues long. With V trimmed by 4 bases and J by 4 bases, 0 bases remained unmatched. The CDR3: CASSGDRETQYF. The CDR3 bases are TGTGCCAGCAGTGGGGACAGAGAGACCCAGTACTTC.

This clone was seen a few times. The V gene is TRBV5-4, the J gene TRBJ2-5; D gene ambiguous. The CDR3 loop spans 10 amino acids. Trimming took 7 bases from V and 5 from J, leaving 6 bases between them. The germline CDR1 and CDR2 sequences are SGHNT and YYREEE (reference sequence). The CDR3 region has the DNA TGTGCCAGCGGCGGTGAGACCCAGTACTTC. This sequence encodes CASGGETQYF. The complete variable domain, with remaining parts taken from reference TRBV5-4 and TRBJ2-5, reads ETGVTQSPTHLIKTRGQQVTLRCSSQSGHNTVSWYQQALGQGPQFIFQYYREEENGRGNFPPRFSGLQFPNYSSELNVNALELDDSALYLCASGGETQYFGPGTRLLVL.

J is TRBJ1-1 and V is TRBV29-1; possible D gene TRBD1, 6 bases. Looked up from germline, CDR1 is SQVTM and CDR2 is ANQGSEA. This CDR3 comprises 15 residues. V was trimmed by 6 bases and J by 0 bases, leaving 17 bases between them. This CDR3 reads CSVRPTGTMNTEAFF. CDR3 sequence (DNA): TGCAGCGTCCGACCGACAGGAACCATGAACACTGAAGCTTTCTTT.

This clone was observed a handful of times. The J gene is TRBJ1-2, the V gene TRBV18; D is unclear. Germline V lookup: CDR1 KGHSH, CDR2 LQKENI. This CDR3 spans 15 amino acids. With 2 bases removed from V and 3 bases from J, the gap between germline ends came to 13 bases. This CDR3 reads CASSPSPGTDYGYTF. The CDR3 DNA is TGTGCCAGCTCACCATCCCCAGGTACTGACTATGGCTACACCTTC.

Notes on this clone: Other DNA variants within this sample encode the same CDR3. The genes are TRBV30 and TRBJ2-7, with D uncertain. Germline CDR1 reads GTSNPN; CDR2 reads SVGIG (reference sequence). V shed 0 bases and J shed 1 base, with 4 bases lying between them. The CDR3 is made up of 12 amino acids. CDR3 sequence (DNA): TGTGCCTGGAGTGTATTATCCTACGAGCAGTACTTC. It codes for CAWSVLSYEQYF.